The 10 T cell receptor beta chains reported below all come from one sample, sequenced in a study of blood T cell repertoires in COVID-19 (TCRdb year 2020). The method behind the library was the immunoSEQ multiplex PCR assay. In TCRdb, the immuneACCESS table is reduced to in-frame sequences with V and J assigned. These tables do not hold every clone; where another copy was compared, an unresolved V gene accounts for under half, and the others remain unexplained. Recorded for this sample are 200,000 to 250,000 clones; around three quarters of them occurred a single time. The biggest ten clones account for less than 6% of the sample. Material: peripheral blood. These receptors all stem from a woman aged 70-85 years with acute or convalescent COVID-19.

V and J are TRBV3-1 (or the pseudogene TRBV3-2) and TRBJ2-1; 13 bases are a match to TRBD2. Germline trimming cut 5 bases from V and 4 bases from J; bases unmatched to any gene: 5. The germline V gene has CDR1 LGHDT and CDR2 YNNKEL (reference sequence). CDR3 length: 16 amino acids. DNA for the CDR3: TGTGCCAGCAGCTCCCGGACTAGCGGGAGTTACAATGAGCAGTTCTTC. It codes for CASSSRTSGSYNEQFF.

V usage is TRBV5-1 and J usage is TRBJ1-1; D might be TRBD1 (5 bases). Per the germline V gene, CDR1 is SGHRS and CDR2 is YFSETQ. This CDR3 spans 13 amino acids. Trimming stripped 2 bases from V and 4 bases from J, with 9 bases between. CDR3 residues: CASSFQGSTEAFF. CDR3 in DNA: TGCGCCAGCAGCTTCCAGGGTTCCACTGAAGCTTTCTTT.

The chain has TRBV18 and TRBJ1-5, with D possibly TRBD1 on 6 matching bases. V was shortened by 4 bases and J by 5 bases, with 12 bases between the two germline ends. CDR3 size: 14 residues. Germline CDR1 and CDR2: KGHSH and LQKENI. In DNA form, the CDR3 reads TGTGCCAGCTCACAAGGACAGACCGATCAGCCCCAGCATTTT. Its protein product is CASSQGQTDQPQHF.

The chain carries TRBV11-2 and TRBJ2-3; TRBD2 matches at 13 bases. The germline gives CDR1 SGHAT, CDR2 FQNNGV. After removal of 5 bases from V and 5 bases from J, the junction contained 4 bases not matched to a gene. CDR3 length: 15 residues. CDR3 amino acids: CASSGTSGALDTQYF. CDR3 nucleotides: TGTGCCAGCAGCGGGACTAGCGGGGCGCTAGATACGCAGTATTTT.

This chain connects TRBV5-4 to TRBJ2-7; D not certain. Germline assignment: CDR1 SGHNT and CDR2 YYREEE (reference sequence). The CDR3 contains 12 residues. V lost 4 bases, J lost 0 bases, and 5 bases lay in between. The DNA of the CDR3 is TGTGCCAGCAGCCTCAGCTCCTACGAGCAGTACTTC. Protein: CASSLSSYEQYF.

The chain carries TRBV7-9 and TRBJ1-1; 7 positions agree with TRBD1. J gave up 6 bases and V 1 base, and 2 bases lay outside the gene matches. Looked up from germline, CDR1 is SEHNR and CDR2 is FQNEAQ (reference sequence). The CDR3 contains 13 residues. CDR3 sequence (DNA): TGTGCCAGCAGCTTAGTCGGACAGGCTGAAGCTTTCTTT. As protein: CASSLVGQAEAFF.

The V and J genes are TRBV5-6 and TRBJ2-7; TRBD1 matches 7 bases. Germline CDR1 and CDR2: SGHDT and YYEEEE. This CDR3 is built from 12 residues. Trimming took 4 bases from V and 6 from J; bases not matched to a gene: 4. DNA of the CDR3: TGTGCCAGCAGCCAAAGGACAGGCGAGCAGTACTTC. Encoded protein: CASSQRTGEQYF.

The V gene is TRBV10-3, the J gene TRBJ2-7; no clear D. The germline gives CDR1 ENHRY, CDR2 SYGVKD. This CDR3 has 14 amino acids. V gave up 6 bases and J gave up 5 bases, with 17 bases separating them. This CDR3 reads CAIRPSSGSHEQYF. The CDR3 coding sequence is TGTGCCATCAGACCCTCTAGTGGGTCTCACGAGCAGTACTTC.

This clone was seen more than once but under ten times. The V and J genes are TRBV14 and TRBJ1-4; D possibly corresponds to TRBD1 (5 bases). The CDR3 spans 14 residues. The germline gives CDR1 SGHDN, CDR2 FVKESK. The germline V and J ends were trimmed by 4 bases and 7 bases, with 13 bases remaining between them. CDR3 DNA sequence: TGTGCCAGCAGCCTAAGTGGGGCTGTTGAAAAACTGTTTTTT. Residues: CASSLSGAVEKLFF. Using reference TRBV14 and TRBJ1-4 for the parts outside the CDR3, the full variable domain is EAGVTQFPSHSVIEKGQTVTLRCDPISGHDNLYWYRRVMGKEIKFLLHFVKESKQDESGMPNNRFLAERTGGTYSTLKVQPAELEDSGVYFCASSLSGAVEKLFFGSGTQLSVL.

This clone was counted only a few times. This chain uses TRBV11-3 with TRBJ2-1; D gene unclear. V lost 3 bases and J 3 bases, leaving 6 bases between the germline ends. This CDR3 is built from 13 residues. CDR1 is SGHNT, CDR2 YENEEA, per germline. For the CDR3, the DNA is TGTGCCAGCAGCTTCCAGGTCTACAATGAGCAGTTCTTC. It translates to CASSFQVYNEQFF.